The table lists the clone carrying this T cell receptor beta chain with a few counts. Its antigen remains unknown. Looked up from germline, CDR1 is SGHTS and CDR2 is YDEGEE. Trimming removed 2 bases from V and 5 bases from J; junction bases left unmatched: 9. This CDR3 has 15 amino acids. The table came from immunoSEQ multiplex PCR; TCRdb's copy has only in-frame clones and leaves some out. The data hold about 130,000 clones, with approximately 95% observed a single time. These data are taken from a study of cytomegalovirus exposure and HLA in healthy donors. Study conclusions and caveats: A later analysis found first-cohort TCR clusters tended to co-occur in the 110 or so validation repertoires. The classifier, whose performance was assessed in both the original and validation cohorts, reportedly diagnosed cytomegalovirus status with high specificity and sensitivity. Specificity for CMV antigens was confirmed in vitro for a few of the CMV-associated chains.

The sequence was obtained from a young man in good health and CMV-seronegative. The sequencing sample was made of PBMCs. V is TRBV5-8 and J is TRBJ2-7; 8 nucleotides align to TRBD1. The CDR3 DNA follows: TGTGCCAGCAGCTTTAAAGGACAGGGTTTGGACGAGCAGTACTTC. It specifies CASSFKGQGLDEQYF.